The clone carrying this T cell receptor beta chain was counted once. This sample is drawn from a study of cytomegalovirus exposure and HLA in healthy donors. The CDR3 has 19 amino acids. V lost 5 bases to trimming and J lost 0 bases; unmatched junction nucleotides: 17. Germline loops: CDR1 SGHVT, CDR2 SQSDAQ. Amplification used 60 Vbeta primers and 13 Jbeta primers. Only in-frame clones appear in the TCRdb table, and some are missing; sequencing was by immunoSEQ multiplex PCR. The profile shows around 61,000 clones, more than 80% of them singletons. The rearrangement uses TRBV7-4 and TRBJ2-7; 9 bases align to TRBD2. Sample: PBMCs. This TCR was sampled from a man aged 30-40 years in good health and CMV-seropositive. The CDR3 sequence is CASSPKLAGDPFGSYEQYF. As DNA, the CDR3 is TGTGCCAGCAGCCCAAAACTAGCGGGTGACCCCTTTGGCTCCTACGAGCAGTACTTC.